This TCR beta chain was observed in a study of T cell responses to AZD1222 COVID-19 vaccine. The CDR3 contains 15 residues. V was trimmed by 2 bases and J by 4 bases, leaving 12 bases between them. Per the germline V gene, CDR1 is SNHLY and CDR2 is FYNNEI. Using immunoSEQ multiplex PCR, the repertoire was profiled, and TCRdb retains in-frame clones only, with some absent. This table holds about 190,000 clones, more than 75% found once. The chain is built from TRBV2 and TRBJ2-1; unclear D gene. This material consisted of peripheral blood, taken on day 0 of MenACWY control vaccination. The clonotype originates from an adult in good health. DNA for the CDR3: TGTGCCAGCAGTGAAAAGGCTCAATTATACAATGAGCAGTTCTTC. Encoded protein: CASSEKAQLYNEQFF.